This T cell receptor (beta chain) originates from a study of cytomegalovirus exposure and HLA in healthy donors. PCR amplification relied on 60 Vbeta primers (plus 13 Jbeta primers). The data were produced by immunoSEQ multiplex PCR, yet TCRdb's version contains in-frame clones alone and is incomplete. The data contain roughly 170,000 clones, approximately 80% of them seen just once; the ten biggest clones take up around 1.2%. General observations from the study: Most TCR beta V segments were productive about 87% or about 30% of the time in an earlier analysis.

A remark on this clone: Its target is unknown.

CDR1 LGHNA and CDR2 YNFKEQ come from the germline V gene. The CDR3 contains 16 residues. The J segment lost 1 base and the V segment lost 0 bases, leaving 1 base of the junction unmatched. This receptor was obtained from a girl aged 2 to 10 in good health and CMV-seropositive. Sequencing was performed on PBMCs. The chain uses TRBV4-2 and TRBJ2-5, with TRBD2 matching over 11 bases. This chain's CDR3 is CASSQDGTSGQETQYF. The CDR3 DNA reads as TGTGCCAGCAGCCAAGATGGGACTAGCGGCCAAGAGACCCAGTACTTC.